The 5 T cell receptor beta chains listed next were all sequenced from one sample in a study of molecular identifiers for immune sequencing clone quantification. TCRdb ran MiXCR on the PCR reads and lists one entry per CDR3 protein. The table includes roughly 630,000 distinct CDR3 sequences, about 25% detected once. The sequenced sample was naive CD8+ T cells from blood, with Jurkat cell RNA spiked in. As for subset: FACS-sorted CD8+CD4-CCR7+CD45RA+ naive T cells. The source is a human donor in good health. Some libraries in this study had Jurkat cell RNA spiked in.

Ten or more counts support this clonotype. This rearrangement joins TRBV27 to TRBJ1-5, with D perhaps matching TRBD1 (6 bases). CDR1 is MNHEY and CDR2 is SMNVEV in the germline V gene (reference sequence). CDR3 length equals 19 residues. V lost 5 bases and J lost 2, with 25 bases in between. CDR3 protein: CASSPIGRAPGAGNQPQHF. In DNA, the CDR3 is TGTGCCAGCAGTCCTATAGGTCGGGCTCCAGGGGCGGGCAATCAGCCCCAGCATTTT.

Comment on this clonotype: Since a much larger clone is just one base distant, this may be a read error. The chain recombines TRBV19 with TRBJ2-3; 8 bases fit TRBD2. The CDR3 sequence is 15 residues long. Germline loops: CDR1 LNHDA, CDR2 SQIVND (reference sequence). CDR3 sequence (DNA): TGTGCCAGTAGTCCCTGGCTAGCGGGCACAGATCCGCAGTATTTT. This sequence encodes CASSPWLAGTDPQYF.

About this clonotype itself: A much larger clone differs by one base, so this may be a read error. V gene TRBV10-3 combines with J gene TRBJ2-7; D gene unclear. V lost 5 bases and J lost 3, with 5 bases in between. The germline V gene encodes CDR1 ENHRY and CDR2 SYGVKD. This CDR3 contains 11 residues. Here the CDR3 DNA reads TGTGCCATCAGTAAGGACTACGAGCAGTACTTC. The encoded protein is CAISKDYEQYF.

This clonotype was counted many times. The chain recombines TRBV4-3 with TRBJ2-7; no firm D call. Per germline, CDR1 LGHNA and CDR2 YSLEER. Deletions cut 0 bases from V and 4 bases from J, with 10 bases between. The CDR3 extends over 14 amino acids. CDR3 coding DNA: TGCGCCAGCAGCCAAGATTTCGGGCGGTACGAGCAGTACTTC. Residues: CASSQDFGRYEQYF.

This clonotype was found a few times. The chain joins TRBV20-1 to TRBJ1-1, with a weak D call TRBD1 (6 bases). Germline CDR1 is DFQATT and CDR2 is SNEGSKA (reference sequence). The CDR3 is 13 residues long. The V end lost 0 bases, the J end lost 3 bases, and 8 bases lay between the germline ends. The chain's CDR3 is CSAREGGDTEAFF. The CDR3, as DNA: TGCAGTGCTAGAGAAGGGGGGGACACTGAAGCTTTCTTT.